The 26 T cell receptor beta chains listed next were all sequenced from one sample in a study of shared clonotypes between healthy human individuals. Method: immunoSEQ multiplex PCR; TCRdb's copy keeps in-frame clones and lacks some. The table includes 2,500,000 or so clones, around nine tenths detected once. The sample was naive CD4+ T cells sorted from blood. As to subset: CD45RA+ positively selected. The receptors derive from a man aged 18 to 30 in good health.

This chain connects TRBV9 to TRBJ2-3; D unresolved. There are 15 residues in the CDR3. Trimming cost V 1 base and J 3 bases, with 12 bases left between them. CDR1 is SGDLS and CDR2 is YYNGEE in the germline V gene. The CDR3, as DNA: TGTGCCAGCAGCGTAAATCCGGATTGGACAGATACGCAGTATTTT. Translated, it gives CASSVNPDWTDTQYF. Variable domain in full (rest from reference TRBV9 and TRBJ2-3): DSGVTQTPKHLITATGQRVTLRCSPRSGDLSVYWYQQSLDQGLQFLIQYYNGEERAKGNILERFSAQQFPDLHSELNLSSLELGDSALYFCASSVNPDWTDTQYFGPGTRLTVL.

CDR3 sequence: CASSILGQGETDTQYF. CDR3 bases: TGTGCCAGTAGTATACTCGGACAGGGAGAAACAGATACGCAGTATTTT. The chain links TRBV19 to TRBJ2-3, with TRBD1 matching over 8 bases. Trimming removed 2 bases from V and 3 bases from J; junction bases left unmatched: 7. Germline CDR1 reads LNHDA; CDR2 reads SQIVND (reference sequence). The CDR3 extends over 16 amino acids.

With regard to this clone: At one of its ends the junction is not consistent with the germline gene, which may arise from a read error. This chain joins TRBV7-7 and TRBJ2-2; 9 bases align to TRBD1. Germline values: CDR1 SSHAT, CDR2 FNYEAQ (reference sequence). The CDR3 runs to 15 residues. CDR3 nucleotide sequence: TGTGCTAGCAGCCCTAGACAGGGGGTAGGCGGGGAGCTGTTTTTT. Its protein is CASSPRQGVGGELFF. The variable domain in full, completed from reference TRBV7-7 and TRBJ2-2, reads GAGVSQSPRYKVTKRGQDVTLRCDPISSHATLYWYQQALGQGPEFLTYFNYEAQPDKSGLPSDRFSAERPEGSISTLTIQRTEQRDSAMYRCASSPRQGVGGELFFGEGSRLTVL.

The genes are TRBV7-8 and TRBJ2-7; D possibly corresponds to TRBD1 (6 bases). Germline V CDR1 and CDR2: SGHVS, FQNEAQ. Trimming stripped 5 bases from V and 1 base from J, with 15 bases between. This CDR3 is 15 amino acids long. CDR3 sequence (DNA): TGTGCCAGCAGCCGAAATCACGACAGGTCCTACGAGCAGTACTTC. It is translated as CASSRNHDRSYEQYF.

The genes are TRBV2 and TRBJ2-2, with 8 bases fitting TRBD2. The germline CDR1 and CDR2 sequences are SNHLY and FYNNEI. V was pared by 6 bases and J by 6 bases, with 6 bases of the junction left unmatched. The CDR3 runs 14 residues. The CDR3 reads CASSTSGLSGELFF. Here the CDR3 DNA reads TGTGCCAGCAGCACTAGCGGCCTTTCCGGGGAGCTGTTTTTT. The whole variable domain, remainder taken from reference TRBV2 and TRBJ2-2, is EPEVTQTPSHQVTQMGQEVILRCVPISNHLYFYWYRQILGQKVEFLVSFYNNEISEKSEIFDDQFSVERPDGSNFTLKIRSTKLEDSAMYFCASSTSGLSGELFFGEGSRLTVL.

This chain uses TRBV5-8 with TRBJ2-1, with 13 bases that match TRBD2. CDR3 length: 15 residues. The germline V gene encodes CDR1 SGHTS and CDR2 YDEGEE. The trim removed 6 bases at V and 7 bases at J, leaving 7 bases unmatched. The CDR3 DNA is TGTGCCAGCATCCGGACTAGCGGGGGCTTTAATGAGCAGTTCTTC. It is translated as CASIRTSGGFNEQFF. The complete variable domain, with remaining parts taken from reference TRBV5-8 and TRBJ2-1, reads EAGVTQSPTHLIKTRGQQATLRCSPISGHTSVYWYQQALGLGLQFLLWYDEGEERNRGNFPPRFSGRQFPNYSSELNVNALELEDSALYLCASIRTSGGFNEQFFGPGTRLTVL.

This sequence joins TRBV27 and TRBJ1-1; D possibly corresponds to TRBD1 (5 bases). V lost 3 bases and J lost 7, with 18 bases in between. Germline CDR1 MNHEY, CDR2 SMNVEV (reference sequence). The length of the CDR3 is 15 residues. The CDR3 nucleotides are TGTGCCAGCAGTTTGAGGCGGGGCCCTACGCGTGAAGCTTTCTTT. Its translation: CASSLRRGPTREAFF.

V is TRBV7-9 and J is TRBJ2-5; D possibly corresponds to TRBD1 (6 bases). CDR3 length: 16 residues. Germline CDR1 SEHNR, CDR2 FQNEAQ (reference sequence). With 1 base removed from V and 2 bases from J, the gap between germline ends came to 14 bases. The CDR3 loop reads CASSLEGTLVQETQYF. The CDR3 coding sequence is TGTGCCAGCAGCTTAGAAGGGACACTGGTTCAAGAGACCCAGTACTTC.

This clone has more than one count but fewer than ten. The genes are TRBV18 and TRBJ2-2, with D perhaps matching TRBD1 or TRBD2 (5 bases each). The CDR3 contains 13 residues. The V end was cut by 3 bases, the J end by 4 bases, with 6 bases between. Germline lookup yields CDR1 KGHSH and CDR2 LQKENI. CDR3 in amino acids: CASSPGTTGELFF. The CDR3 DNA is TGTGCCAGCTCACCTGGGACCACCGGGGAGCTGTTTTTT.

The chain has TRBV5-1 and TRBJ1-6; D is uncertain. Germline V gives CDR1 SGHRS, CDR2 YFSETQ. CDR3 size: 13 residues. V lost 4 bases, J lost 8 bases, and 10 bases lay in between. The DNA of the CDR3 is TGCGCCAGCAGCCGGTCGCGGGATTCACCCCTCCACTTT. It codes for CASSRSRDSPLHF.

The chain is built from TRBV27 and TRBJ1-5, with D maybe TRBD1 (5 bases). Germline CDR1 and CDR2: MNHEY and SMNVEV (reference sequence). Trimming cost V 6 bases and J 0 bases, with 12 bases left between them. This CDR3 has 15 residues. This CDR3 reads CASSPRGSSNQPQHF. The CDR3 region has the DNA TGTGCCAGCAGCCCCCGGGGCAGTAGCAATCAGCCCCAGCATTTT.

The CDR3 coding sequence is TGTGCCAGCAGCTCCCCAACTCAGGGGGATCAGCCCCAGCATTTT. Translation gives CASSSPTQGDQPQHF. The genes are TRBV11-3 and TRBJ1-5, with 7 nucleotides matching TRBD1. V lost 4 bases, J lost 5 bases, and 8 bases stayed unmatched. CDR1 is SGHNT and CDR2 is YENEEA in the germline V gene. The CDR3 spans 15 residues. Drawing the rest from reference TRBV11-3 and TRBJ1-5, the complete variable domain is EAGVVQSPRYKIIEKKQPVAFWCNPISGHNTLYWYLQNLGQGPELLIRYENEEAVDDSQLPKDRFSAERLKGVDSTLKIQPAELGDSAVYLCASSSPTQGDQPQHFGDGTRLSIL.

V is TRBV4-1 and J is TRBJ2-7; 7 bases line up with TRBD1. CDR3 size: 15 residues. From germline, CDR1 is MGHRA and CDR2 YSYEKL. Trimming removed 6 bases from V and 7 bases from J; junction bases left unmatched: 15. The CDR3 loop reads CASSTLGQPFGEQYF. The DNA of the CDR3 is TGCGCCAGCAGTACGTTGGGACAGCCCTTTGGGGAGCAGTACTTC.

This clone was seen just once. The gene calls are TRBV28 and TRBJ1-1; D is undetermined. The CDR3 contains 15 residues. Germline loops: CDR1 MDHEN, CDR2 SYDVKM. Deletions cut 5 bases from V and 5 bases from J, with 18 bases between. In DNA form, the CDR3 reads TGTGCCAGCAGTCCTACCCGACCCACGAGGACTGAAGCTTTCTTT. It codes for CASSPTRPTRTEAFF. Together with reference TRBV28 and TRBJ1-1, the CDR3 gives the full variable domain: DVKVTQSSRYLVKRTGEKVFLECVQDMDHENMFWYRQDPGLGLRLIYFSYDVKMKEKGDIPEGYSVSREKKERFSLILESASTNQTSMYLCASSPTRPTRTEAFFGQGTRLTVV.

The CDR3 sequence is CASSPRLDSPHPQYF. Written as DNA, the CDR3 is TGTGCCAGCAGTCCCCGTTTGGACAGCCCCCATCCCCAGTACTTC. The rearrangement uses TRBV6-6 and TRBJ2-4, with a possible D match to TRBD1 (6 bases). The CDR3 contains 15 residues. Trimming removed 5 bases from V and 13 bases from J, with 24 bases in between. The germline CDR1 and CDR2 sequences are MNHNY and SVGAGI (reference sequence).

In regard to this clone: Additional DNA sequences in this sample encode the identical CDR3. CDR3 DNA sequence: TGTGCCAGCTCACCGCCAGGACAGAGCTATGGCTACACCTTC. Translating gives CASSPPGQSYGYTF. The chain uses TRBV18 and TRBJ1-2; D possibly corresponds to TRBD1 (6 bases). The CDR3 spans 14 residues. CDR1 is KGHSH and CDR2 is LQKENI in the germline V gene. V dropped 3 bases and J dropped 4 bases, with 12 bases sitting between them.

V is TRBV1 and J is TRBJ2-5; no check of the table's D call, TRBD2, against the DNA was made. TRBV1 is tagged as a pseudogene. The CDR3 is made up of 17 amino acids. The CDR3 is CTSSPGTSGVWRETQYF. CDR3 coding DNA: TGCACCAGCAGCCCCGGGACTAGCGGGGTATGGAGGGAGACCCAGTACTTC.

This clone was seen only a few times. The chain joins TRBV2 to TRBJ1-6; D perhaps matches TRBD1 (5 bases). Trimming removed 6 bases at V and 5 bases at J, with 14 bases between. This CDR3 comprises 15 residues. CDR1 SNHLY and CDR2 FYNNEI come from the germline V gene. The CDR3: CASRGVSLHNSPLHF. The CDR3, as DNA: TGTGCCAGCAGAGGGGTTAGTCTTCATAATTCACCCCTCCACTTT. Full variable domain (remainder filled in from reference TRBV2 and TRBJ1-6): EPEVTQTPSHQVTQMGQEVILRCVPISNHLYFYWYRQILGQKVEFLVSFYNNEISEKSEIFDDQFSVERPDGSNFTLKIRSTKLEDSAMYFCASRGVSLHNSPLHFGNGTRLTVT.

The gene calls are TRBV5-1 and TRBJ1-1; D gene ambiguous. The V and J ends lost 3 bases and 6 bases respectively, with 12 bases between them. Germline V gene lookup returns CDR1 SGHRS and CDR2 YFSETQ. The length of the CDR3 is 13 residues. CDR3: CASSSNLGPEAFF. CDR3 DNA: TGCGCCAGCAGCTCCAATTTAGGCCCTGAAGCTTTCTTT.

V is TRBV6-1 and J is TRBJ2-5, with D perhaps TRBD2 (7 bases). The germline gives CDR1 MNHNS, CDR2 SASEGT. The CDR3 extends over 17 amino acids. Trimming took 1 base from V and 5 from J, leaving 20 bases between them. CDR3 residues: CASSEEGRGGLWETQYF. CDR3 nucleotide sequence: TGTGCCAGCAGTGAAGAAGGGAGGGGGGGCCTTTGGGAGACCCAGTACTTC.

The chain carries TRBV10-3 and TRBJ1-2; D may be TRBD1 (5 bases). Trimming took 3 bases from V and 4 from J, leaving 18 bases between them. CDR1 ENHRY and CDR2 SYGVKD come from the germline V gene. The CDR3 sequence is 16 residues long. CDR3 in amino acids: CAISDQQAKHFYGYTF. The CDR3 DNA sequence: TGTGCCATCAGTGACCAACAGGCGAAGCACTTCTATGGCTACACCTTC.

The CDR3 here is CAISTRQSREDTQYF. CDR3 bases: TGTGCCATCAGTACGAGACAGTCTCGCGAAGATACGCAGTATTTT. The J gene is TRBJ2-3, the V gene TRBV10-3; weak D call: TRBD1 (5 bases). This CDR3 spans 15 amino acids. The V end was cut by 5 bases, the J end by 5 bases, with 17 bases between. CDR1 ENHRY and CDR2 SYGVKD come from the germline V gene.

With respect to this clone: The same CDR3 arises from other DNA sequences in this sample as well. The chain couples TRBV7-2 to TRBJ2-5, with D uncertain. Trimming stripped 5 bases from V and 4 bases from J, with 8 bases between. CDR1 is SGHTA and CDR2 is FQGNSA in the germline V gene. This CDR3 is 12 amino acids long. The chain's CDR3 is CASSLHRETQYF. The CDR3 DNA is TGTGCCAGCAGCCTACACCGAGAGACCCAGTACTTC.

The J gene is TRBJ1-6, the V gene TRBV6-6, with D tentatively TRBD1 (6 bases). The CDR3 has 15 residues. Germline V CDR1 and CDR2: MNHNY, SVGAGI (reference sequence). V lost 6 bases and J 0 bases, leaving 9 bases between the germline ends. CDR3 DNA: TGTGCCAGCAGAACAGGGCCCTCCTATAATTCACCCCTCCACTTT. Its translation is CASRTGPSYNSPLHF.

This rearrangement joins TRBV27 to TRBJ2-4; no definite D call. This CDR3 region has 16 residues. Trimming removed 6 bases at V and 0 bases at J, with 15 bases between. CDR1 and CDR2 (germline): MNHEY, SMNVEV (reference sequence). The CDR3 coding sequence is TGTGCCAGCAGACCGATTACAGAGGTAGCCAAAAACATTCAGTACTTC. As protein: CASRPITEVAKNIQYF.

In the case of this clone: The germline gene is not matched at one end of the junction; a read error may be the cause. The chain couples TRBV5-8 to TRBJ1-2, with unresolved D. Germline CDR1 SGHTS, CDR2 YDEGEE. The CDR3 sequence is 11 residues long. This CDR3 is CASSLTSVYSF. The CDR3, as DNA: TGTGCCAGCAGCTTGACGTCGGTATATTCCTTC.